The next 15 T cell receptor beta chains were all read from a single sample in a study of shared clonotypes between healthy human individuals. Sequenced by immunoSEQ multiplex PCR; TCRdb stores in-frame clones only, minus some. The sample yields millions of clones, 85% to 95% seen once. The sequencing sample was made of naive CD4+ T cells from PBMCs. Subset specified: CD45RA+ positively selected. These receptors all come from a man between 18 and 35 years old in good health. Some clones in this sample may be carry-over from other donors' samples.

The chain joins TRBV9 to TRBJ1-1; D not resolved. The V end lost 0 bases, the J end lost 1 base, and 19 bases lay between the germline ends. Germline lookup yields CDR1 SGDLS and CDR2 YYNGEE. The CDR3 is 18 amino acids. The CDR3 DNA reads as TGTGCCAGCAGCGTAGAGGACGGCTCCAGGTGGGGGAACACTGAAGCTTTCTTT. Translated, it gives CASSVEDGSRWGNTEAFF.

This rearrangement joins TRBV2 to TRBJ1-5, with D possibly TRBD1 on 5 matching bases. The CDR3 length is 13 residues. Germline V gene sequence: CDR1 SNHLY, CDR2 FYNNEI. Deletions cut 8 bases from V and 4 bases from J, with 12 bases between. CDR3 in amino acids: CASDREVNQPQHF. The DNA of the CDR3 is TGTGCCAGCGACAGAGAAGTAAATCAGCCCCAGCATTTT.

The chain links TRBV4-2 to TRBJ2-7, with D maybe TRBD2 (6 bases). The V gene lost 0 bases and the J gene lost 0 bases, with 9 bases spanning the gap. The germline V gene encodes CDR1 LGHNA and CDR2 YNFKEQ. The CDR3 sequence is 15 residues long. The CDR3 sequence: CASSQDQGGSYEQYF. DNA of the CDR3: TGTGCCAGCAGCCAAGATCAGGGAGGCTCCTACGAGCAGTACTTC.

This clone appeared a few times. The rearrangement links TRBV16 to TRBJ1-5, with 7 bases that match TRBD1. Germline CDR1 reads KGHSY; CDR2 reads FQNENV. This CDR3 region has 15 residues. The V segment lost 5 bases and the J segment 4 bases; nucleotides outside the gene matches: 8. The CDR3 loop reads CASSFDRVGNQPQHF. The CDR3 DNA is TGTGCCAGCAGCTTCGACAGGGTGGGTAATCAGCCCCAGCATTTT.

This rearrangement joins TRBV19 to TRBJ2-7; 9 bases agree with TRBD2. In germline, CDR1 is LNHDA, CDR2 SQIVND (reference sequence). CDR3 length: 14 residues. The V segment lost 6 bases and the J segment 3 bases; nucleotides outside the gene matches: 6. The CDR3 is CASRRTSEGYEQYF. CDR3 bases: TGTGCCAGTAGGAGGACTAGCGAGGGCTACGAGCAGTACTTC.

This clone was counted a single time. This chain uses TRBV4-1 with TRBJ1-5, with 8 bases matching TRBD1. In germline, CDR1 is MGHRA, CDR2 YSYEKL. This CDR3 has 14 amino acids. The V gene end was trimmed by 8 bases and the J gene end by 3 bases; junction bases not matched to a gene: 6. The CDR3 coding sequence is TGCGCCAGCTCGCCGGGACAGGTCAATCAGCCCCAGCATTTT. This encodes CASSPGQVNQPQHF.

V and J are TRBV11-3 and TRBJ2-3, with TRBD2 matching 7 bases. CDR1 and CDR2 from the germline V gene are SGHNT and YENEEA. The CDR3 spans 16 residues. The V and J ends lost 4 bases and 0 bases, in that order; junction bases with no gene match: 7. This chain's CDR3 is CASSSGGATSTDTQYF. The DNA for the CDR3 is TGTGCCAGCAGCTCGGGAGGAGCAACTAGCACAGATACGCAGTATTTT. Filled out from reference TRBV11-3 and TRBJ2-3, the complete variable domain reads EAGVVQSPRYKIIEKKQPVAFWCNPISGHNTLYWYLQNLGQGPELLIRYENEEAVDDSQLPKDRFSAERLKGVDSTLKIQPAELGDSAVYLCASSSGGATSTDTQYFGPGTRLTVL.

The chain links TRBV2 to TRBJ2-7; tentative D call: TRBD2 (7 bases). CDR3 length equals 16 residues. In germline, CDR1 is SNHLY, CDR2 FYNNEI. The V and J ends lost 0 bases and 5 bases respectively, with 17 bases between them. The CDR3 region is CASSEARGQGYHEQYF. CDR3 DNA sequence: TGTGCCAGCAGTGAAGCGCGGGGGCAGGGGTACCACGAGCAGTACTTC.

This chain links TRBV7-2 with TRBJ2-3; D unresolved. Between the trimmed V and J ends, which lost 5 bases and 2 bases, there was a span of 5 bases. Germline V gives CDR1 SGHTA, CDR2 FQGNSA. The length of the CDR3 is 12 residues. The CDR3: CASSPATDTQYF. In DNA form, the CDR3 reads TGTGCCAGCAGCCCCGCCACAGATACGCAGTATTTT.

The count of this clone is one. The rearrangement uses TRBV30 and TRBJ2-7; D remains ambiguous. This CDR3 has 14 amino acids. V gave up 3 bases and J gave up 1 base, with 13 bases separating them. The germline V gene has CDR1 GTSNPN and CDR2 SVGIG (reference sequence). The CDR3 sequence: CAWRTHTLSYEQYF. CDR3 bases: TGTGCCTGGAGGACTCACACTTTATCCTACGAGCAGTACTTC.

A word on this clone: Within the sample, other DNA sequences also encode this same CDR3. The J gene is TRBJ2-1, the V gene TRBV11-3, with a tentative D call TRBD1 (5 bases). V was pared by 3 bases and J by 4 bases, with 7 bases between. The CDR3 contains 13 residues. From germline, CDR1 is SGHNT and CDR2 YENEEA. The CDR3 protein is CASSFDSYNEQFF. The CDR3 DNA sequence: TGTGCCAGCAGCTTTGACAGTTACAATGAGCAGTTCTTC. The variable domain in full, with the rest retrieved from reference TRBV11-3 and TRBJ2-1, is EAGVVQSPRYKIIEKKQPVAFWCNPISGHNTLYWYLQNLGQGPELLIRYENEEAVDDSQLPKDRFSAERLKGVDSTLKIQPAELGDSAVYLCASSFDSYNEQFFGPGTRLTVL.

This chain joins TRBV27 and TRBJ2-1; tentatively, D is TRBD1 (5 bases). CDR3 length equals 16 residues. The V gene lost 3 bases and the J gene lost 12 bases, with 24 bases spanning the gap. Germline CDR1 reads MNHEY; CDR2 reads SMNVEV (reference sequence). The DNA for the CDR3 is TGTGCCAGCAGTTTTCTCGGACAAGCTATGATAACGGGGCAGTTCTTC. Encoded protein: CASSFLGQAMITGQFF.

The chain links TRBV4-1 to TRBJ2-4, with D perhaps TRBD2 (6 bases). The germline gives CDR1 MGHRA, CDR2 YSYEKL. V dropped 0 bases and J dropped 9 bases, with 9 bases sitting between them. The CDR3 extends over 13 amino acids. This CDR3 reads CASSQDGGAIQYF. For the CDR3, the DNA is TGCGCCAGCAGCCAAGATGGCGGGGCCATTCAGTACTTC.

V usage is TRBV5-1 and J usage is TRBJ2-1; TRBD2 matches at 8 bases. Germline V lookup: CDR1 SGHRS, CDR2 YFSETQ. The CDR3 consists of 16 residues. V lost 0 bases, J lost 2 bases, and 4 bases stayed unmatched. The CDR3 loop is CASSLGYGRAYNEQFF. DNA of the CDR3: TGCGCCAGCAGCTTGGGTTACGGGAGGGCCTACAATGAGCAGTTCTTC.

This clone was seen once. This sequence joins TRBV2 and TRBJ2-2, with a possible D match to TRBD1 (6 bases). The CDR3 spans 16 residues. The germline V and J ends were trimmed by 3 bases and 5 bases, with 16 bases remaining between them. Germline lookup yields CDR1 SNHLY and CDR2 FYNNEI. The CDR3 spells CASSDFEMGATGELFF. Here the CDR3 DNA reads TGTGCCAGCAGTGATTTCGAGATGGGGGCTACCGGGGAGCTGTTTTTT.